Listed below are T cell receptor beta chains from one sample, sequenced in a study of blood T cell repertoires in COVID-19. Assay: immunoSEQ multiplex PCR; the TCRdb copy retains only in-frame clones and omits some. The sample has roughly 100,000 clones, about 90% seen once. The sample was peripheral blood. These receptors all come from a human donor in a cohort sampled during active COVID-19. CDR3s include the opening cysteine and the closing phenylalanine or tryptophan. The D gene is left open where the match is weak. Expanded clones are given a class, and other clones once, few, many or no size at all.

cdr3_aa,cdr3_nt,clone_size,v_call,j_call,d_call
CASSLRGSPFF,TGTGCCAGCAGCTTAAGGGGTAGTCCGTTCTTC,.,TRBV3-1/TRBV3-2,TRBJ2-1,.
CATSRGSLGLAARQETQYF,TGTGCCACCAGCAGAGGAAGTCTGGGCCTCGCCGCACGTCAAGAGACCCAGTACTTC,.,TRBV15,TRBJ2-5,.
CATHVAGSTDTQYF,TGTGCCACCCACGTAGCGGGGAGCACAGATACGCAGTATTTT,.,TRBV24-1,TRBJ2-3,TRBD2
CASTREHYGYTF,TGTGCCAGTACCCGGGAGCACTATGGCTACACCTTC,.,TRBV19,TRBJ1-2,.
CASSIRGGSNYGYTF,TGTGCCAGTAGTATAAGGGGGGGAAGTAACTATGGCTACACCTTC,.,TRBV19,TRBJ1-2,.
CASSLLPTVKGANFEQYF,TGTGCCAGCAGCCTACTACCTACGGTGAAGGGGGCAAACTTCGAGCAGTACTTC,.,TRBV11-3,TRBJ2-7,TRBD1
CASGQGGEQYF,TGTGCCAGTGGACAGGGTGGCGAGCAGTACTTC,.,TRBV19,TRBJ2-7,TRBD1
CASSQPGLSGELFF,TGTGCCAGCAGCCAACCTGGACTATCTGGGGAGCTGTTTTTT,.,TRBV3-1/TRBV3-2,TRBJ2-2,.
CATSAGTSGRDYNEQFF,TGTGCCACCAGTGCGGGGACTAGCGGGAGGGACTACAATGAGCAGTTCTTC,.,TRBV24-1,TRBJ2-1,TRBD2
CASSLEGAENTEAFF,TGTGCCAGCAGCTTGGAGGGTGCCGAGAACACTGAAGCTTTCTTT,.,TRBV11-3,TRBJ1-1,.
CASRTGGESYNEQFF,TGCGCCAGCCGAACTGGGGGGGAGTCCTACAATGAGCAGTTCTTC,.,TRBV5-1,TRBJ2-1,TRBD2
CASSPTRRNEQYF,TGTGCCAGCTCACCAACACGGAGAAACGAGCAGTACTTC,.,TRBV18,TRBJ2-7,.
CASSLGPGIDEQFF,TGTGCCAGCAGCTTGGGACCAGGAATAGATGAGCAGTTCTTC,.,TRBV5-6,TRBJ2-1,.
CASIPPLTDTQYF,TGTGCCAGCATCCCTCCCCTCACAGATACGCAGTATTTT,.,TRBV6-5,TRBJ2-3,.
CASSKETDQETQYF,TGTGCCAGCAGCAAAGAGACTGACCAAGAGACCCAGTACTTC,once,TRBV21-1,TRBJ2-5,.
CASSQGMGAFF,TGTGCCAGCAGCCAGGGCATGGGAGCTTTCTTT,.,TRBV3-1/TRBV3-2,TRBJ1-1,.
CASSQGDRGHEQFF,TGTGCCAGCAGCCAAGGGGACAGGGGGCATGAGCAGTTCTTC,.,TRBV3-1/TRBV3-2,TRBJ2-1,TRBD1
CASTWDSPDYGYTF,TGTGCCAGCACCTGGGACAGCCCTGACTATGGCTACACCTTC,once,TRBV2,TRBJ1-2,TRBD1
CASSLRSGNTIYF,TGTGCCAGCAGTTTGAGGTCTGGAAACACCATATATTTT,.,TRBV12-3/TRBV12-4,TRBJ1-3,.
CASSLNSPLHF,TGTGCCAGCAGCCTAAATTCACCCCTCCACTTT,.,TRBV7-3,TRBJ1-6,.
CAWSRQGTFGNTIYF,TGTGCCTGGAGTAGACAGGGCACTTTTGGAAACACCATATATTTT,.,TRBV30,TRBJ1-3,TRBD1